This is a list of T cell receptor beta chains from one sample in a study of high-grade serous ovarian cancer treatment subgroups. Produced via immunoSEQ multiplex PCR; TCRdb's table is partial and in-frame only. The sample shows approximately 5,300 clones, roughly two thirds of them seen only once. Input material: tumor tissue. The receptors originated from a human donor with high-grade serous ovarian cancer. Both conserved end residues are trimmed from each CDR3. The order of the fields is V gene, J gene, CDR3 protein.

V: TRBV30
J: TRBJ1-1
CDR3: AWSLMNTEAF

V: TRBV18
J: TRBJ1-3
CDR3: ASSPEFSGNTIY

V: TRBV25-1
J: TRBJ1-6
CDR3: ASSETNAVPPLH

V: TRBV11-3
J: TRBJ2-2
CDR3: ASSYRPGQGNTGELF

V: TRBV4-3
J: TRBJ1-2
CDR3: ASSPSARGYGYT

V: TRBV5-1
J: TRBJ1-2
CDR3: ASSDIGKTIPT

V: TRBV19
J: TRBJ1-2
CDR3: ASSIREGGYT

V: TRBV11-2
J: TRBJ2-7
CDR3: ASSFDRTYEQY

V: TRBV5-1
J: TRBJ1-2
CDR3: ASSFASLGEDGYT

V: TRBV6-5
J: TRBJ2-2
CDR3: ASSYVWTPNTGELF

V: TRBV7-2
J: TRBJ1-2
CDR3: ASSLGRGGYT

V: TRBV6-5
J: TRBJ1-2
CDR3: ATTGDYGYT

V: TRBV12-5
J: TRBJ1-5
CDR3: ASGLVRQNQPQH

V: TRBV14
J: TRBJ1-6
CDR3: ASSPPGQYNSPLH

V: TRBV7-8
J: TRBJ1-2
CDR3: ASSWGDRGNYGYT

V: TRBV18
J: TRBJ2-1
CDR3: ASSRRQGQQEQF

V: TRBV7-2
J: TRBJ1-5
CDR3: ASSLRSGSGQPQH

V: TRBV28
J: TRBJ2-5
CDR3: ASSPLTHKARPRGETQY

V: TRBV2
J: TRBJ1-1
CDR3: ASSGGTEAF

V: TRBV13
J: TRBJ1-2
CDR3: ASSSTEINYGYT